The clone carrying this T cell receptor (beta chain) was recorded only once. Its cognate antigen is unknown. A multiplex PCR was run with 60 Vbeta primers and 13 Jbeta primers. The protocol was immunoSEQ multiplex PCR, while the TCRdb copy is restricted to in-frame clones and leaves out a portion. The table includes some 150,000 clones, about 78% detected once. The data were obtained in a study of cytomegalovirus exposure and HLA in healthy donors. Points from the study as a whole: The CMV antigen specificity of a few CMV-associated chains was confirmed through in vitro analysis.

V was trimmed by 5 bases and J by 6 bases, leaving 8 bases between them. Germline V gene lookup returns CDR1 MNHEY and CDR2 SMNVEV (reference sequence). The CDR3 runs to 12 residues. Sequences were obtained from PBMCs. The source of this sequence is a male donor in good health and CMV-seronegative. The chain uses TRBV27 and TRBJ1-5, with D possibly being TRBD1 (6 bases). The CDR3 coding sequence is TGTGCCAGCAGTATACAGGGTCAGCCCCAGCATTTT. This gives the protein CASSIQGQPQHF.